The entry that follows covers one TCR beta chain sequence. This specimen comes from a study of blood T cell repertoires in COVID-19. The wider study: Researchers got acute and convalescent COVID-19 samples from the United States, Italy and Spain.

Germline CDR1 reads LGHNA; CDR2 reads YNFKEQ. V lost 1 base, J lost 6 bases, and 18 bases lay in between. The CDR3 loop spans 16 amino acids. As originally analysed: Using reference gene primer amplification, nucleated cell counts were estimated. Libraries were prepared by immunoSEQ multiplex PCR; TCRdb keeps only in-frame clonotypes and omits some of them. Clone size and V and J calls were adopted from that table, with D and trimming inferred from the DNA. The table lists some 290,000 clones, roughly 91% of them singletons. The specimen was peripheral blood. This clonotype originated in a woman in her thirties with COVID-19, enrolled during active disease. V is TRBV4-2 and J is TRBJ1-1; maybe TRBD1 (6 bases). CDR3 amino acids: CASSQATGRTGSEAFF. CDR3 coding DNA: TGTGCCAGCAGCCAAGCTACAGGGAGAACTGGGTCTGAAGCTTTCTTT.